A single sample is the source of the 21 T cell receptor beta chains below, sequenced in a study of T cell responses to AZD1222 COVID-19 vaccine. Some clones are missing from TCRdb's copy, which holds only in-frame ones; the method was immunoSEQ multiplex PCR. Of some 130,000 clones listed, about nine tenths were seen once; the top ten hold under 25%. The specimen comprised peripheral blood, sampled on day 0 of AZD1222 vaccination. The receptors shown here come from an adult in good health.

The chain combines TRBV28 with TRBJ1-2; D is ambiguous. Germline V gene sequence: CDR1 MDHEN, CDR2 SYDVKM. V was cut by 6 bases and J by 8 bases, with 16 bases left in between. The CDR3 has 13 amino acids. DNA of the CDR3: TGTGCCAGCAGCTCGGCCGACCGAAGCGGCTACACCTTC. Its translation: CASSSADRSGYTF.

The gene calls are TRBV18 and TRBJ1-1; D might be TRBD1 (6 bases). The CDR3 consists of 14 residues. V was pared by 3 bases and J by 3 bases, with 11 bases between. Per the germline V gene, CDR1 is KGHSH and CDR2 is LQKENI. This chain's CDR3 is CASSPGGRDTEAFF. CDR3 nucleotide sequence: TGTGCCAGCTCACCGGGGGGCCGGGACACTGAAGCTTTCTTT. The variable domain in full, with the rest retrieved from reference TRBV18 and TRBJ1-1, is NAGVMQNPRHLVRRRGQEARLRCSPMKGHSHVYWYRQLPEEGLKFMVYLQKENIIDESGMPKERFSAEFPKEGPSILRIQQVVRGDSAAYFCASSPGGRDTEAFFGQGTRLTVV.

The rearrangement joins TRBV28 to TRBJ1-3; 7 bases map to TRBD1. Per the germline V gene, CDR1 is MDHEN and CDR2 is SYDVKM. This CDR3 has 16 amino acids. With V trimmed by 11 bases and J by 0 bases, 13 bases remained unmatched. The CDR3 coding sequence is TGTGCCGCACAAATGGGACAGACCTTCTCTGGAAACACCATATATTTT. Protein: CAAQMGQTFSGNTIYF.

This clone has more than one count but fewer than ten. CDR3 coding DNA: TGTGCCAGCAGCCGCCGAGGACTAGCGGGGGGTCCGAACACCGGGGAGCTGTTTTTT. Amino acids: CASSRRGLAGGPNTGELFF. The chain has TRBV7-2 and TRBJ2-2; TRBD2 agrees at 14 bases. Germline V gene lookup returns CDR1 SGHTA and CDR2 FQGNSA. The CDR3 is 19 residues long. V gave up 5 bases and J gave up 0 bases; unmatched junction bases: 8.

The chain couples TRBV11-2 to TRBJ2-7; D tentatively reads TRBD1 or TRBD2 (5 bases each). CDR3 length: 13 residues. CDR1 is SGHAT, CDR2 FQNNGV, per germline. V was clipped by 5 bases and J by 6 bases, with 14 bases between them. In nucleotides, the CDR3 is TGTGCCAGCAGCCAAACTAGTCAGGGCGAGCAGTACTTC. This sequence encodes CASSQTSQGEQYF.

This clone was detected only a few times. CDR3 loop: CASSPGTGNYGYTF. CDR3 DNA: TGTGCCAGCAGTCCCGGGACAGGGAACTATGGCTACACCTTC. This chain connects TRBV6-6 to TRBJ1-2, with 9 bases identical to TRBD1. CDR1 and CDR2 from the germline V gene are MNHNY and SVGAGI (reference sequence). This CDR3 region has 14 residues. Losses at the gene ends were 5 bases for V and 2 bases for J; bases not matched to a gene: 3.

V usage is TRBV27 and J usage is TRBJ1-6; D unresolved. Germline V CDR1 and CDR2: MNHEY, SMNVEV (reference sequence). The V end was cut by 7 bases, the J end by 6 bases, with 16 bases between. The CDR3 contains 15 residues. The CDR3, as DNA: TGTGCCAGCACTATTAGGGCAGCGCCTAATTCACCCCTCCACTTT. Encoded protein: CASTIRAAPNSPLHF.

This chain connects TRBV3-1 (or the pseudogene TRBV3-2) to TRBJ2-2; D ambiguous. V lost 1 base and J 7 bases, leaving 10 bases between the germline ends. Germline CDR1 reads LGHDT; CDR2 reads YNNKEL (reference sequence). This CDR3 comprises 14 residues. The CDR3: CASSQVKGGGELFF. The CDR3 DNA follows: TGTGCCAGCAGCCAAGTGAAAGGTGGCGGGGAGCTGTTTTTT.

The chain combines TRBV7-2 with TRBJ2-7, with TRBD2 identical over 16 bases. The trim removed 4 bases at V and 2 bases at J, leaving 2 bases unmatched. Germline V gene sequence: CDR1 SGHTA, CDR2 FQGNSA. CDR3 length: 16 residues. For the CDR3, the DNA is TGTGCCAGCAGCTCCGGGACTAGCGGGGGGGCCTACGAGCAGTACTTC. It translates to CASSSGTSGGAYEQYF.

The chain employs TRBV7-9 and TRBJ1-1, with D unresolved. V shed 5 bases and J shed 6 bases, with 19 bases lying between them. The CDR3 length is 15 residues. Germline CDR1 SEHNR, CDR2 FQNEAQ (reference sequence). As DNA, the CDR3 is TGTGCCAGCAGCCCACACCCCTCAGGAAGCCCTGAAGCTTTCTTT. Translation: CASSPHPSGSPEAFF.

This rearrangement joins TRBV28 to TRBJ1-2, with D unclear. V gave up 2 bases and J gave up 4 bases, with 5 bases separating them. This CDR3 has 12 amino acids. The V gene's germline CDR1 is MDHEN and CDR2 SYDVKM. The CDR3 DNA follows: TGTGCCAGCAGTTTAGGGCCCTATGGCTACACCTTC. Translating gives CASSLGPYGYTF.

The chain employs TRBV5-4 and TRBJ2-3; the D is unclear. The germline V gene has CDR1 SGHNT and CDR2 YYREEE (reference sequence). V lost 0 bases, J lost 2 bases, and 10 bases lay in between. The CDR3 loop spans 15 amino acids. The CDR3 nucleotides are TGTGCCAGCAGCTTGGAGGTCAGGAACACAGATACGCAGTATTTT. Protein product: CASSLEVRNTDTQYF.

This clone was picked up a small number of times. The chain recombines TRBV7-2 with TRBJ1-6; weak D call: TRBD1 (5 bases). V was shortened by 4 bases and J by 6 bases, with 10 bases between the two germline ends. The length of the CDR3 is 14 residues. The V gene's germline CDR1 is SGHTA and CDR2 FQGNSA. CDR3: CASSSQVANSPLHF. Written as DNA, the CDR3 is TGTGCCAGCAGCTCACAGGTGGCTAATTCACCCCTCCACTTT.

V gene TRBV7-2 combines with J gene TRBJ1-6, with D maybe TRBD1 (6 bases). The CDR3 is 14 residues long. Trimming removed 1 base at V and 7 bases at J, with 8 bases between. Germline V gene sequence: CDR1 SGHTA, CDR2 FQGNSA. The CDR3 coding sequence is TGTGCCAGCAGCTTAGGCAGGGGAAATTCACCCCTCCACTTT. This translates into CASSLGRGNSPLHF.

The chain joins TRBV19 to TRBJ1-1; D is uncertain. Per germline, CDR1 LNHDA and CDR2 SQIVND (reference sequence). The V end was cut by 7 bases, the J end by 2 bases, with 17 bases between. This CDR3 region has 15 residues. The CDR3 DNA follows: TGTGCCAGTAATGTGCTAGCCGAGCCAAACACTGAAGCTTTCTTT. This translates into CASNVLAEPNTEAFF.

The chain combines TRBV10-3 with TRBJ2-2; 7 nucleotides align to TRBD2. The CDR3 is made up of 16 amino acids. The germline V gene encodes CDR1 ENHRY and CDR2 SYGVKD. J gave up 6 bases and V 0 bases, and 7 bases lay outside the gene matches. Here the CDR3 reads CAISESSGARPGELFF. The CDR3 nucleotides are TGTGCCATCAGTGAGTCCAGCGGGGCCCGTCCCGGGGAGCTGTTTTTT.

CDR3: CASSPQRGHNSPLHF. The CDR3 nucleotides are TGTGCCAGCAGCCCTCAGAGGGGGCATAATTCACCCCTCCACTTT. The chain is built from TRBV6-2 or TRBV6-3 and TRBJ1-6, with TRBD1 identical over 7 bases. Germline V gene lookup returns CDR1 MNHEY and CDR2 SVGEGT. The CDR3 has 15 amino acids. J was trimmed by 5 bases and V by 6 bases; bases with no gene match: 7.

The rearrangement joins TRBV11-2 to TRBJ2-3; 9 bases fit TRBD2. The CDR3 extends over 16 amino acids. Germline-derived CDR1 and CDR2 are SGHAT and FQNNGV. V was clipped by 2 bases and J by 4 bases; unmatched bases: 7. The CDR3 loop is CASSLTGGGAADTQYF. CDR3 in DNA: TGTGCCAGCAGCTTAACTGGCGGGGGGGCCGCAGATACGCAGTATTTT.

CDR3 residues: CASSKTGNYGYTF. CDR3 DNA sequence: TGTGCCAGCAGCAAGACAGGGAACTATGGCTACACCTTC. V is TRBV28 and J is TRBJ1-2, with TRBD1 matching over 7 bases. The V and J ends lost 6 bases and 2 bases, in that order; junction bases with no gene match: 3. The V gene's germline CDR1 is MDHEN and CDR2 SYDVKM. This CDR3 comprises 13 residues.

The gene calls are TRBV4-3 and TRBJ2-7; 7 bases agree with TRBD1. J was trimmed by 5 bases and V by 0 bases; bases with no gene match: 10. Germline V gene data show CDR1 as LGHNA and CDR2 as YSLEER. This CDR3 comprises 16 residues. The CDR3 reads CASSQEVDRVDHEQYF. DNA of the CDR3: TGCGCCAGCAGCCAAGAGGTCGACAGGGTAGACCACGAGCAGTACTTC.

V is TRBV19 and J is TRBJ1-6; weak D call: TRBD1 (5 bases). Trimming removed 8 bases at V and 1 base at J, with 15 bases between. The V gene's germline CDR1 is LNHDA and CDR2 SQIVND (reference sequence). This CDR3 spans 16 amino acids. The CDR3 sequence is CASGAMAGSYNSPLHF. Written as DNA, the CDR3 is TGTGCCAGTGGGGCCATGGCCGGGTCCTATAATTCACCCCTCCACTTT.